The present T cell receptor beta chain was sequenced within a study of T cell clonality in common variable immunodeficiency. Study-level findings and limits: Common variable immunodeficiency TCR beta sequences reportedly had fewer deletions and N-nucleotide insertions. CVID subjects shared fewer TCRbeta clones than healthy controls did.

The CVID group had around 15 females and 29 males, mean age 40. The CDR3 totals 15 residues. Trimming stripped 3 bases from V and 2 bases from J, with 13 bases between. Germline CDR1 and CDR2: SEHNR and FQNEAQ (reference sequence). The data were produced by immunoSEQ multiplex PCR, yet TCRdb's version contains in-frame clones alone and is incomplete. The sample offers 9,500 to 15,000 clones and no singletons, the top ten holding roughly 6.9%. On this clone: Its target is not known. Read sequence stops 3 residues before the CDR3 end, and the germline J gene provides the missing end.

This clonotype was sampled from a human donor with common variable immunodeficiency. Sequenced sample: peripheral blood mononuclear cells. This chain links TRBV7-9 with TRBJ1-1; unclear D gene. The CDR3 is CASSFLLRGNTEAFF. CDR3 DNA, as far as it was read: TGTGCCAGCAGCTTTTTGTTGCGCGGCAACACTGAA. The full variable domain, its missing parts supplied by reference TRBV7-9 and TRBJ1-1, is DTGVSQNPRHKITKRGQNVTFRCDPISEHNRLYWYRQTLGQGPEFLTYFQNEAQLEKSRLLSDRFSAERPKGSFSTLEIQRTEQGDSAMYLCASSFLLRGNTEAFFGQGTRLTVV.